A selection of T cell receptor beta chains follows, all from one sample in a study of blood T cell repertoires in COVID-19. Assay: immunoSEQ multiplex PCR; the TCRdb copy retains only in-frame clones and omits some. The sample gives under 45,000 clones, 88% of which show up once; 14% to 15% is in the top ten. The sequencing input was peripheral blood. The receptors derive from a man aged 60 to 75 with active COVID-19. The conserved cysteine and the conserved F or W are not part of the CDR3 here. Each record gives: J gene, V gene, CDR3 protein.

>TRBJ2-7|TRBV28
ASSSPFAGAEQY
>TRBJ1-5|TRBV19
ASRILWQSNQPQH
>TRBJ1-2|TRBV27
ASSLTRHILGGYT
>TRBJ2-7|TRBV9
ASSKTSGGEQY
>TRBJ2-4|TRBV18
ASSPPLGLAEAKNIQY
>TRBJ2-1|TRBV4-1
ASSQVPGGRFDNEQF
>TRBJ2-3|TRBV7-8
ASSLGRGRTDTQY
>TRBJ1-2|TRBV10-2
ASKETGENGYT
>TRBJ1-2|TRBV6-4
ASSDSTAGNNYGYT
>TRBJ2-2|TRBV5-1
ASSKGTANTGELF
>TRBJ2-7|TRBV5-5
ASSLVTGAYEQY